Below are 4 T cell receptor beta chains sequenced from a single sample in a study of tumor and adjacent non-tumor tissue in lung cancer. RNA was extracted from bulk tissue without any cell sorting. TCRbeta libraries were built with three rounds of nested PCR, modified from ARM-PCR. TCRdb re-called the multiplex PCR reads through MiXCR, storing one row per CDR3 protein. The data show about 85,000 distinct CDR3 sequences, with around 57% seen just once and about 16% held by the top ten. Sequencing input: lung tumor tissue. The receptors come from a man between 70 and 80 years old with non-small cell lung cancer.

Comments on this clonotype: This is likely a read error, given that the CDR3 carries no conserved phenylalanine or tryptophan at its end. It is unclear where the CDR3 begins or ends on the DNA, so no DNA is shown, and the CDR3 is as TCRdb lists it. The V call is TRBV29-1, the J call TRBJ1-2. CDR1 SQVTM and CDR2 ANQGSEA come from the germline V gene. The CDR3 is 11 amino acids in total, end residues counted. CDR3 loop: CSVEVLYGHTS.

On this clonotype itself: This may stem from a read error, because a much larger clone lies one nucleotide away. The CDR3, as DNA: TGTGCCAGCAGCCACATATCGGGAGGGACTAACAATGAGCAGTTCTTC. Translated: CASSHISGGTNNEQFF. This sequence joins TRBV7-9 and TRBJ2-1; 8 nucleotides match TRBD2. With 5 bases clipped from V and 5 bases from J, the junction kept 11 bases outside the gene matches. Germline V gene lookup returns CDR1 SEHNR and CDR2 FQNEAQ (reference sequence). This CDR3 is 16 amino acids long.

This clonotype was recorded a few times. An end of the junction differs from the germline gene, which may be a read error. The chain has TRBV5-1 and TRBJ2-3; D not certain. The CDR3 runs 16 residues. Germline V gives CDR1 SGHRS, CDR2 YFSETQ. The CDR3 here is CVSSPPLTGSPYAQYF. The DNA of the CDR3 is TGCGTCAGCAGCCCACCCTTGACTGGGTCCCCATATGCGCAGTATTTT.

This clonotype occurred many times. The chain has TRBV5-4 and TRBJ2-3; D is tentatively TRBD1 or TRBD2 (5 bases each). Germline CDR1 reads SGHNT; CDR2 reads YYREEE (reference sequence). The CDR3 is made up of 14 amino acids. V dropped 4 bases and J dropped 5 bases, with 14 bases sitting between them. The CDR3 DNA reads TGTGCCAGCAGCCTGGCCAGGGCGGGAGATACGCAGTATTTT. Translating it yields CASSLARAGDTQYF.